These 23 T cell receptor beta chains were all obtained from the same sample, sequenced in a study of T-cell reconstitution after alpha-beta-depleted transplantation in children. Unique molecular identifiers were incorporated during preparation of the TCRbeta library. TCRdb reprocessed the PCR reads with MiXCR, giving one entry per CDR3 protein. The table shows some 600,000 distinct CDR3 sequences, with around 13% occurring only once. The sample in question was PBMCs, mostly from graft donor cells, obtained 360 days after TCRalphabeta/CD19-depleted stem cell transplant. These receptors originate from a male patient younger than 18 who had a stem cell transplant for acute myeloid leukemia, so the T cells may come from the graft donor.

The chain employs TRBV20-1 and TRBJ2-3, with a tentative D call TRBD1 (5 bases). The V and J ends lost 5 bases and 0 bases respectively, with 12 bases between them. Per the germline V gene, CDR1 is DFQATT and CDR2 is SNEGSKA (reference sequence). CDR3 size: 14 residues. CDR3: CSAQGSLSTDTQYF. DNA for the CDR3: TGCAGTGCTCAGGGTAGTCTTAGCACAGATACGCAGTATTTT.

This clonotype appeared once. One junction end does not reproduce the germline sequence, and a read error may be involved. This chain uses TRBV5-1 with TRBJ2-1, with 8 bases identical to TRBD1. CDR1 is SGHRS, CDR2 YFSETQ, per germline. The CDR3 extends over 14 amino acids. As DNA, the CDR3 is TGCGCCAGCAGCTTGGGACAGGGGTTAAATGACCAGTTCTTC. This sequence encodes CASSLGQGLNDQFF.

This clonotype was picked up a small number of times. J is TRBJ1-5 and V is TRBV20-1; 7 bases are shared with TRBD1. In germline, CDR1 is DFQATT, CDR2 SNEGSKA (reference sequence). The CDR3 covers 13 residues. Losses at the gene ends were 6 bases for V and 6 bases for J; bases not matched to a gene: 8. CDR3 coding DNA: TGCAGTGCCGTTCCAGGGGGAGGTCAGCCCCAGCATTTT. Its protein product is CSAVPGGGQPQHF.

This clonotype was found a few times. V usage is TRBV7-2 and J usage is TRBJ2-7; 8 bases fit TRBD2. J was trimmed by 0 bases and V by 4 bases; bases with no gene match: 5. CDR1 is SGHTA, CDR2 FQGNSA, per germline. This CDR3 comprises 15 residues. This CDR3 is CASSSTSESSYEQYF. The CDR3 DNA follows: TGTGCCAGCAGCTCGACTAGCGAGAGCTCCTACGAGCAGTACTTC. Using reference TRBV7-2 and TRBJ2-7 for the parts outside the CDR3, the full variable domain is GAGVSQSPSNKVTEKGKDVELRCDPISGHTALYWYRQSLGQGLEFLIYFQGNSAPDKSGLPSDRFSAERTGGSVSTLTIQRTQQEDSAVYLCASSSTSESSYEQYFGPGTRLTVT.

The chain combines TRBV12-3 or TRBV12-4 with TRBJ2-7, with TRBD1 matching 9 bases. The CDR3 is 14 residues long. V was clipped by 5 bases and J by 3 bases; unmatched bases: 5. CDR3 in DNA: TGTGCCAGCAGTGGGGACAGGGCCCGCTACGAGCAGTACTTC. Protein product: CASSGDRARYEQYF.

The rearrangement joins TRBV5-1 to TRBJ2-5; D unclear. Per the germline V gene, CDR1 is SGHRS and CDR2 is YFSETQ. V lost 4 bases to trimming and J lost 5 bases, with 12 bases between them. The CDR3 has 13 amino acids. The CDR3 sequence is CASSRTELETQYF. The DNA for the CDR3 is TGCGCCAGCAGCCGGACGGAATTGGAGACCCAGTACTTC.

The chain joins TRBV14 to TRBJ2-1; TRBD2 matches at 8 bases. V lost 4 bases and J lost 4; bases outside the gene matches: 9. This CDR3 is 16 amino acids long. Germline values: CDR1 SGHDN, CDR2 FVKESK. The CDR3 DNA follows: TGTGCCAGCAGCCCCTCGGGACTAGTTTCATACAATGAGCAGTTCTTC. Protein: CASSPSGLVSYNEQFF. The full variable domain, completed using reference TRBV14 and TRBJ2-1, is EAGVTQFPSHSVIEKGQTVTLRCDPISGHDNLYWYRRVMGKEIKFLLHFVKESKQDESGMPNNRFLAERTGGTYSTLKVQPAELEDSGVYFCASSPSGLVSYNEQFFGPGTRLTVL.

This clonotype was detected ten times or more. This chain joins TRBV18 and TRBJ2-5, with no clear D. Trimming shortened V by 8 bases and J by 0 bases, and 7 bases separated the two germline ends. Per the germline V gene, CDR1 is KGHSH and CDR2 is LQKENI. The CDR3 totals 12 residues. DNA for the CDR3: TGTGCCAGCAGTTTGGACCAAGAGACCCAGTACTTC. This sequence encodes CASSLDQETQYF. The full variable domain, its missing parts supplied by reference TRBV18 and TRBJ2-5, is NAGVMQNPRHLVRRRGQEARLRCSPMKGHSHVYWYRQLPEEGLKFMVYLQKENIIDESGMPKERFSAEFPKEGPSILRIQQVVRGDSAAYFCASSLDQETQYFGPGTRLLVL.

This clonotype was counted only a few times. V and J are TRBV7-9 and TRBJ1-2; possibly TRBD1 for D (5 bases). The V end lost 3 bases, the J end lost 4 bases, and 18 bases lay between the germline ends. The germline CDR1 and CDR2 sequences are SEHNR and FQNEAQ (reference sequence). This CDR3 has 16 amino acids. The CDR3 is CASSLPVRVGAYGYTF. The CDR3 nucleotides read TGTGCCAGCAGCTTGCCCGTGAGGGTAGGGGCCTATGGCTACACCTTC.

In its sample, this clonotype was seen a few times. The DNA for the CDR3 is TGTGCCAGCTCACCACCGAATCCGGCGGGAGGAGGAGAGACCCAGTACTTC. Translated, it gives CASSPPNPAGGGETQYF. The chain carries TRBV18 and TRBJ2-5; 8 bases are shared with TRBD2. The CDR3 runs to 17 residues. V shed 0 bases, J shed 4 bases, and the junction held 10 bases outside the gene matches. Germline assignment: CDR1 KGHSH and CDR2 LQKENI.

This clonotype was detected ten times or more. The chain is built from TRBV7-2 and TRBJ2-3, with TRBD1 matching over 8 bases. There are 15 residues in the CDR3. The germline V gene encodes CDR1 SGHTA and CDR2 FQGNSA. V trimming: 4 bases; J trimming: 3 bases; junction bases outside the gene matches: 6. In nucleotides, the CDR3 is TGTGCCAGCAGCTCTTCGGACAGGGAGACAGATACGCAGTATTTT. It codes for CASSSSDRETDTQYF.

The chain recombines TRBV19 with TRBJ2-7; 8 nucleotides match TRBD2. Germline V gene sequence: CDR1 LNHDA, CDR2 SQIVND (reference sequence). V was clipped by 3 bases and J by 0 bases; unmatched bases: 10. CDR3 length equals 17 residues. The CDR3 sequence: CASSMNWREVPSYEQYF. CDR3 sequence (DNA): TGTGCCAGTAGTATGAACTGGCGGGAGGTCCCCTCCTACGAGCAGTACTTC.

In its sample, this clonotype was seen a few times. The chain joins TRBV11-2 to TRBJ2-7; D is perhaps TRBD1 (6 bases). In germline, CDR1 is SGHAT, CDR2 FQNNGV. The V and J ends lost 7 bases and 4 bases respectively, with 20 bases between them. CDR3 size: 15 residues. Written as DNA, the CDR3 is TGTGCCAGCACGCCGGGCCCAGGGGTTAGTTACGAGCAGTACTTC. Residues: CASTPGPGVSYEQYF.

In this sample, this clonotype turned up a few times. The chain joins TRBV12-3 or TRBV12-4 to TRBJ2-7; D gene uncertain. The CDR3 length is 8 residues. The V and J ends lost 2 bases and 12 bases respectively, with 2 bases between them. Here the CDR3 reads CASSLRYF. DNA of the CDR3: TGTGCCAGCAGTTTAAGGTACTTC.

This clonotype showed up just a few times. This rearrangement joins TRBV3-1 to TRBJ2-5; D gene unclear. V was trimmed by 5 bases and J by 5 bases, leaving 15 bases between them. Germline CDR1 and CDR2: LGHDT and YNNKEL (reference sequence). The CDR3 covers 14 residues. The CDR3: CASSDPLGRETQYF. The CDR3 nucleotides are TGTGCCAGCAGCGACCCATTAGGTCGGGAGACCCAGTACTTC.

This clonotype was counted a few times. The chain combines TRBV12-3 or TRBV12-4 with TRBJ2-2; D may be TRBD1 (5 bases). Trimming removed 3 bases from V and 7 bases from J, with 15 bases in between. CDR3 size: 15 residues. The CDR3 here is CASSFRLGPIGELFF. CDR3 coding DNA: TGTGCCAGCAGTTTCAGATTGGGGCCCATCGGGGAGCTGTTTTTT.

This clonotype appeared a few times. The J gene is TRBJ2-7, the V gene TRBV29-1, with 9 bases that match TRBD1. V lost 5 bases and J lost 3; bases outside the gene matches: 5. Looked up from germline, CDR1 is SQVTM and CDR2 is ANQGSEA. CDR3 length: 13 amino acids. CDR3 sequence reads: CSVKTGGFYEQYF. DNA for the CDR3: TGCAGCGTTAAGACAGGGGGGTTCTACGAGCAGTACTTC.

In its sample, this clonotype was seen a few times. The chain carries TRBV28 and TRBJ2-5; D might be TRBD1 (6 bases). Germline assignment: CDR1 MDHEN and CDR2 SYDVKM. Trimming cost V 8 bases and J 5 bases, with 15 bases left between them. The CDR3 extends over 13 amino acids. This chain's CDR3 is CASRQAPWETQYF. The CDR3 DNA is TGTGCCAGCCGACAGGCCCCCTGGGAGACCCAGTACTTC. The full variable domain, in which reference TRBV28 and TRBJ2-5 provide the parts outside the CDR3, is DVKVTQSSRYLVKRTGEKVFLECVQDMDHENMFWYRQDPGLGLRLIYFSYDVKMKEKGDIPEGYSVSREKKERFSLILESASTNQTSMYLCASRQAPWETQYFGPGTRLLVL.

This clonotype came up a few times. CDR3 coding DNA: TGCAGCGTTGAAGTCTGGGCTGAGGTGCATGAGACCCAGTACTTC. This codes for CSVEVWAEVHETQYF. The chain recombines TRBV29-1 with TRBJ2-5; D is uncertain. Germline V gene sequence: CDR1 SQVTM, CDR2 ANQGSEA. The CDR3 is 15 residues long. The V end was cut by 1 base, the J end by 5 bases, with 17 bases between.

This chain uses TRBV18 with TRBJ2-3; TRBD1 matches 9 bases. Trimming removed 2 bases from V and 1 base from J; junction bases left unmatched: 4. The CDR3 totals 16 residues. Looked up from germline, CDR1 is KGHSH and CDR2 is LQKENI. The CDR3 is CASSPGQGFGTDTQYF. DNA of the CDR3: TGTGCCAGCTCACCAGGACAGGGGTTCGGCACAGATACGCAGTATTTT.

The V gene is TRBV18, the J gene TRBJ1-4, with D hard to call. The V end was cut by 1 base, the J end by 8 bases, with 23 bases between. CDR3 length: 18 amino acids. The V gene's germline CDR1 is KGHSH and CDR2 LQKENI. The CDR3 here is CASSPRGKQADPWEKLFF. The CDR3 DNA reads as TGTGCCAGCTCACCACGAGGGAAGCAGGCCGACCCCTGGGAAAAACTGTTTTTT. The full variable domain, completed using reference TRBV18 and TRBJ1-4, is NAGVMQNPRHLVRRRGQEARLRCSPMKGHSHVYWYRQLPEEGLKFMVYLQKENIIDESGMPKERFSAEFPKEGPSILRIQQVVRGDSAAYFCASSPRGKQADPWEKLFFGSGTQLSVL.

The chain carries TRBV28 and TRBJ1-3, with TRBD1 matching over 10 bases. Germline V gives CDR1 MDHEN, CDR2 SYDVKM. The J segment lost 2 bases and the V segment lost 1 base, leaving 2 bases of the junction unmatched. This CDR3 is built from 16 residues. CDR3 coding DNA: TGTGCCAGCAGTTTATTAGGGACAGGGGCTGGAAACACCATATATTTT. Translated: CASSLLGTGAGNTIYF.

The DNA for the CDR3 is TGCAGCGTTGACAAAAGCCTCAGGACTAGGGCGTATGAGCAGTTCTTC. This codes for CSVDKSLRTRAYEQFF. The chain couples TRBV29-1 to TRBJ2-1; 7 positions match TRBD2. In germline, CDR1 is SQVTM, CDR2 ANQGSEA. V shed 3 bases, J shed 8 bases, and the junction held 16 bases outside the gene matches. The CDR3 runs 16 residues.